The rows below give T cell receptor beta chains drawn from one sample of a study of beta chain features in type 1 diabetes. Method: immunoSEQ multiplex PCR; TCRdb's copy keeps in-frame clones and lacks some. The sample shows about 340,000 clones, approximately 15% of them seen only once. Sequenced material: naive CD4+ T cells from blood. The origin of the receptors is a woman aged 18-29 years with type 1 diabetes. The CDR3 runs from the conserved cysteine through the conserved F or W. The order of the fields is J gene, clone size, V gene, D gene, CDR3 DNA, CDR3 protein. D genes are given only for firm matches. Clone size is not always given. Where it is, it says once, few, many or a class for expanded clones.

J gene: TRBJ1-1; clone size: .; V gene: TRBV5-4; D gene: .; CDR3 DNA: TGTGCCAGCAGCTCGACAGTGAACACTGAAGCTTTCTTT; CDR3 protein: CASSSTVNTEAFF
J gene: TRBJ2-1; clone size: .; V gene: TRBV9; D gene: TRBD2; CDR3 DNA: TGTGCCAGCAGCCGACTTAGCGGTGGGGGGGATGAGCAGTTCTTC; CDR3 protein: CASSRLSGGGDEQFF
J gene: TRBJ2-7; clone size: .; V gene: TRBV2; D gene: TRBD1; CDR3 DNA: TGTGCCAGCAGCAGACAGGGCGGGTACTACGAGCAGTACTTC; CDR3 protein: CASSRQGGYYEQYF
J gene: TRBJ2-5; clone size: few; V gene: TRBV11-3; D gene: .; CDR3 DNA: TGTGCCAGCAGCTTTCGGGGAGAGACCCAGTACTTC; CDR3 protein: CASSFRGETQYF
J gene: TRBJ2-7; clone size: few; V gene: TRBV28; D gene: .; CDR3 DNA: TGTGCCAGCAGTGGGCAGTCCTACGAGCAGTACTTC; CDR3 protein: CASSGQSYEQYF
J gene: TRBJ2-5; clone size: few; V gene: TRBV11-2; D gene: TRBD2; CDR3 DNA: TGTGCCAGCAGCTTAGGGACTAGCGGGAGGGCCGGAGAGACCCAGTACTTC; CDR3 protein: CASSLGTSGRAGETQYF
J gene: TRBJ2-2; clone size: few; V gene: TRBV7-2; D gene: TRBD2; CDR3 DNA: TGTGCCAGCAGCTTATTAGCGGGAATAGCCACCGGGGAGCTGTTTTTT; CDR3 protein: CASSLLAGIATGELFF
J gene: TRBJ2-5; clone size: few; V gene: TRBV5-1; D gene: .; CDR3 DNA: TGCGCCAGCAGCCCTCGGCGTCAAGCGGAGACCCAGTACTTC; CDR3 protein: CASSPRRQAETQYF
J gene: TRBJ2-3; clone size: .; V gene: TRBV11-2; D gene: .; CDR3 DNA: TGTGCCAGCAGCGCAACCCGTCTAGGAATCACAGATACGCAGTATTTT; CDR3 protein: CASSATRLGITDTQYF
J gene: TRBJ2-7; clone size: .; V gene: TRBV7-6; D gene: .; CDR3 DNA: TGTGCCAGCAGCTTAGGAGGTTTGGGGCAGAACTACGAGCAGTACTTC; CDR3 protein: CASSLGGLGQNYEQYF
J gene: TRBJ2-2; clone size: few; V gene: TRBV7-9; D gene: TRBD1; CDR3 DNA: TGTGCCAGCAGCCGACAGGGGAGTAACACCGGGGAGCTGTTTTTT; CDR3 protein: CASSRQGSNTGELFF
J gene: TRBJ1-1; clone size: few; V gene: TRBV13; D gene: .; CDR3 DNA: TGTGCCAGCAGCTTATTAACAGGGATGAACACTGAAGCTTTCTTT; CDR3 protein: CASSLLTGMNTEAFF
J gene: TRBJ1-2; clone size: few; V gene: TRBV27; D gene: TRBD1; CDR3 DNA: TGTGCCAGCAGTTCCGCAGATGACAGGGCCCTATATGGCTACACCTTC; CDR3 protein: CASSSADDRALYGYTF
J gene: TRBJ2-1; clone size: .; V gene: TRBV5-1; D gene: TRBD2; CDR3 DNA: TGCGCCAGCAGCCCCGGGGCTAGGCCCGGGACTAGCGGGAGGAGTGAGCAGTTCTTC; CDR3 protein: CASSPGARPGTSGRSEQFF